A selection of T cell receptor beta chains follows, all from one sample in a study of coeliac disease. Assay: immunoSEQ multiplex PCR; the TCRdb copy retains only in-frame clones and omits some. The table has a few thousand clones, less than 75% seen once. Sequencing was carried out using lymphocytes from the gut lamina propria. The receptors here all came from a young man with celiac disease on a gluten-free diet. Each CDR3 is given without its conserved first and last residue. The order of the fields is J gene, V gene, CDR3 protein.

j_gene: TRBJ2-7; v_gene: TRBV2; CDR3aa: ASRRQGSSYEQY
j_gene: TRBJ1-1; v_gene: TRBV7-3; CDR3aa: ASSLTANTEAF
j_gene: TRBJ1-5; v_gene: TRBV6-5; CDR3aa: ASNTGGSNQPQH
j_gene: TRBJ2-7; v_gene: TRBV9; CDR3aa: ASSVRSGYEQY
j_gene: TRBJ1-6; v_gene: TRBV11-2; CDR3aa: ASSLSGGLRNSPLH
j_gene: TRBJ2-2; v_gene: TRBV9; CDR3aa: ASSVEDGGGGGELF
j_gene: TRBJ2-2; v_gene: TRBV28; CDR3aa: ASTLGSGGFTNTGELF
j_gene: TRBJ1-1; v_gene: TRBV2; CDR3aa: ASSDPTHRELNTEAF
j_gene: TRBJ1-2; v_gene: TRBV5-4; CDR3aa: ASSAYRGGYGYT
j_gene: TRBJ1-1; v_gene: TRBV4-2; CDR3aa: ASSQGEGFTEAF
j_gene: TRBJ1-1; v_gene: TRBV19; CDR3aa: ASRPNPGQGSFLGAEAF
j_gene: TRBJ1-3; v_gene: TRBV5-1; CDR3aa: ASSSQGHSGNTIY
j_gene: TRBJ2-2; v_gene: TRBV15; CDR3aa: ATSTRRDGELF
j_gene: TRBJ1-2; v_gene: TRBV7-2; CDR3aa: ASSLSVTGGYT
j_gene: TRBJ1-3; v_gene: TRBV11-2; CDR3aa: ASSLRTEVSSGNTIY
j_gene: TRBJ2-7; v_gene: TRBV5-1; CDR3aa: ASSPIADSSYEQY
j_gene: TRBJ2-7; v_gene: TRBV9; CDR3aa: ASSSPSGGWNEQY
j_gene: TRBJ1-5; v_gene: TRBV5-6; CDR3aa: ASSLGGGLGNQPQH
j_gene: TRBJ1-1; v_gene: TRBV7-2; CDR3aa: ASSLSRGLNTEAF
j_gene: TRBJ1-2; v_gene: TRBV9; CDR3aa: ASSGSDRGYGYT
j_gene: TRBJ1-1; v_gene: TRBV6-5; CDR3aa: ACFQGLNTEAF
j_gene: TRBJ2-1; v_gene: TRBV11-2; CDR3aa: ASSLGGIRTYNEQF
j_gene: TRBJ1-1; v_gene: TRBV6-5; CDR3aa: ASSYFFGRKGTEAF
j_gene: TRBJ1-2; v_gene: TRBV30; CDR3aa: AWSLRFNYGYT
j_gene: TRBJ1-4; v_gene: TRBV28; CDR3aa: ASNPWSETGGKATNEKLF
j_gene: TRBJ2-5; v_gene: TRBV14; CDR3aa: ASSPTRGIQSLQY
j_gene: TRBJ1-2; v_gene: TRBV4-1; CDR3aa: ASSQDPQGYGYT
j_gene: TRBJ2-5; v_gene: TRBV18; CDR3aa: ASSRAVQRETQY
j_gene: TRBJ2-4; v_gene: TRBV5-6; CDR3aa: ASSLFRGVGKNIQY
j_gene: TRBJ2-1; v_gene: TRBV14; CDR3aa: ASSQAMGRGGLKVEQF
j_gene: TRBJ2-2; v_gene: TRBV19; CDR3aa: ASSIGHTGELF
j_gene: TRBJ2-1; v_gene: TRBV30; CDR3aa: AWSVTPWGGNEQF
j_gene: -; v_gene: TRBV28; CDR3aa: ASSTGGNEQY
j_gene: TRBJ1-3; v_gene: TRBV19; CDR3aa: ASSKGTGEWPGNTIY
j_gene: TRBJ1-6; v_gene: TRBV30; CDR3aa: AWSGQDNSPLH
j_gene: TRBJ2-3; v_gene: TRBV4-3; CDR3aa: ASRRRADPTDTQY
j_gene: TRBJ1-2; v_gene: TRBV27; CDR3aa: ASSLNPSGVPGVALLGYT
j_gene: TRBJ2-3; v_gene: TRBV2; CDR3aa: ASSGAGPRDTQY
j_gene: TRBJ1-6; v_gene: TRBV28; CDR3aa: ASSRAGTGRSPLH
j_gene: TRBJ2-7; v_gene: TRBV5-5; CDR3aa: ATRKDRTYEQY
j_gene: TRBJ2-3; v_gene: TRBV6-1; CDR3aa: ASSQGLPPGY
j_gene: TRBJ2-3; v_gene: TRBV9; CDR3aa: ASSYGGTDTQY
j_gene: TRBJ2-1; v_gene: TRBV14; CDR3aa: ASSQVQGGIYNEQF
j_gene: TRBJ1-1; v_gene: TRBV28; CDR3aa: ASRDRLEAF
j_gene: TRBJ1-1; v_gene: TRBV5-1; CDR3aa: ASSLRQGPTEAF
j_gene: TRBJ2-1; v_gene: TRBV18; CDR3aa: ASSHPLAGGFYNEQF
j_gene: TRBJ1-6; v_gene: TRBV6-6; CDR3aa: ASSYSIPGNSPLH
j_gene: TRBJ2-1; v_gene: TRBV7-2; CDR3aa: ASRSRLAGEGNEQF
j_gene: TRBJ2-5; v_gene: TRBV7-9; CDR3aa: ASSLSETQY
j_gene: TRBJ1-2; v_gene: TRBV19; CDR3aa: ASSMGTGLSYT
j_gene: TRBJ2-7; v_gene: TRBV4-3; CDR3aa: ASSRNLGGGVGSYEQY
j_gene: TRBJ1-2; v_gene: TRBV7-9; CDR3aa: ASSPRDSNYGYT
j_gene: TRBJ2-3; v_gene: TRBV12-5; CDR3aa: ASGEPTSGAGTDTQY
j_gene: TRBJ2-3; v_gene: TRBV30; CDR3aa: AWSERAGDTQY